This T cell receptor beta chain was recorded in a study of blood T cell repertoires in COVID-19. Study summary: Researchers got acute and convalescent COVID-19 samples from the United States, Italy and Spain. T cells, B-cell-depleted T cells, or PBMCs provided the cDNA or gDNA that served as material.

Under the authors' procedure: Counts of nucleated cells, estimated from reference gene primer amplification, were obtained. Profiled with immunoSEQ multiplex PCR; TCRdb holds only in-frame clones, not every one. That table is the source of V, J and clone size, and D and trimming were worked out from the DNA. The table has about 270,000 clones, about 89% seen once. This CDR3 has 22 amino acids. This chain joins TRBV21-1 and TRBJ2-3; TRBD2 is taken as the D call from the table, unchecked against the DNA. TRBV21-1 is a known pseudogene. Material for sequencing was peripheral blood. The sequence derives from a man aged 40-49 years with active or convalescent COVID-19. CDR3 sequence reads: CASSKFQRPRAARVVWAWVWYF. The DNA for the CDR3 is TGTGCCAGCAGCAAATTTCAACGGCCGCGGGCGGCAAGGGTTGTTTGGGCTTGGGTGTGGTATTTT.